This T cell receptor beta chain was identified in a study of T cell repertoires in cytomegalovirus infection. Whole-study context: Signatures in public TCR beta sequences pointed to both CMV infection and matching HLA type. Points from the study as a whole: Cumulative frequency (of public TCR beta family members) identified carriers of CMV plus the relevant HLA. Clonotype analysis showed dominance of the ex vivo response by HLA-C-restricted CMV-specific TCR beta clonotypes.

TCRdb reprocessed the reads with MiXCR, giving one entry per CDR3 protein. Here the sample spans about 460,000 distinct CDR3 sequences, approximately 10% being singletons. CDR3 length: 11 amino acids. Trimming shortened V by 5 bases and J by 8 bases, and 8 bases separated the two germline ends. Germline assignment: CDR1 SGHKS and CDR2 YYEKEE (reference sequence). This clonotype was observed many times. Its antigen is unidentified. This TCR was sampled from a human donor in good health (CMV status not recorded). Some clones in this sample may be carry-over from other donors' samples. Sequencing was carried out using PBMCs. The chain uses TRBV5-5 and TRBJ2-1; unclear D gene. CDR3 in DNA: TGTGCCAGCAGACGAAGGGATGAGCAGTTCTTC. Its protein is CASRRRDEQFF.